This TCR beta chain is drawn from a study of T-cell memory formation after mild COVID-19. Study-wide context: In these data, TCR clusters were largely donor specific.

Amplification by 5'RACE using constant-segment primers produced TCR alpha and TCR beta cDNA libraries that carried sample barcodes and UMIs. Via MiXCR, TCRdb re-called the 5' RACE reads, giving one row per CDR3 protein. The table shows 450,000 to 700,000 distinct CDR3 sequences, with more than 15% occurring only once. This clonotype has more than one count but fewer than ten. V was clipped by 7 bases and J by 2 bases, with 15 bases between them. The CDR3 is 15 amino acids. The germline CDR1 and CDR2 sequences are MNHEY and SVGAGI. This chain connects TRBV6-5 to TRBJ1-5; no clear D gene. The material sequenced was PBMCs or a T cell subset sorted from them (not recorded which). The receptor was derived from an adult woman who had mild COVID-19 (a few samples of this study predate the infection). Cell type and time point are not known. Here the CDR3 reads CASNPDRRGNQPQHF. The CDR3 nucleotides read TGTGCCAGCAACCCGGACCGACGAGGCAATCAGCCCCAGCATTTT.